The 30 T cell receptor beta chains below come from one sample, sequenced in a study of blood T cell repertoires in COVID-19. Using immunoSEQ multiplex PCR, the repertoire was profiled, and TCRdb retains in-frame clones only, with some absent. The sample contains some 140,000 clones, about four fifths of which appear only once. Sequencing was done on a sample of PBMCs or T cells enriched from blood (not recorded which). These receptors were obtained from a man aged 35 to 55 with acute COVID-19.

The chain recombines TRBV6-5 with TRBJ2-5; 7 positions agree with TRBD1. The CDR3 extends over 13 amino acids. The ends lost 2 bases at V and 4 bases at J; junction bases unmatched: 1. Germline V gives CDR1 MNHEY, CDR2 SVGAGI. CDR3 nucleotides: TGTGCCAGCAGTTACGACAGGGCAGAGACCCAGTACTTC. It is translated as CASSYDRAETQYF.

The gene calls are TRBV3-1 (or the pseudogene TRBV3-2) and TRBJ1-2, with D tentatively TRBD1 (5 bases). CDR3 length: 15 amino acids. The V end was cut by 0 bases, the J end by 6 bases, with 14 bases between. CDR1 is LGHDT, CDR2 YNNKEL, per germline (reference sequence). The CDR3 DNA reads TGTGCCAGCAGCCAAGAAGCCAGGGTAACACATGGCTACACCTTC. It translates to CASSQEARVTHGYTF.

This clone occurred many times. The chain employs TRBV4-3 and TRBJ1-2; D gene unclear. This CDR3 spans 16 amino acids. CDR1 and CDR2 (germline): LGHNA, YSLEER. V dropped 4 bases and J dropped 2 bases, with 17 bases sitting between them. CDR3 in amino acids: CASSPSPRQDNYGYTF. CDR3 DNA: TGCGCCAGCAGCCCCAGCCCGCGGCAAGACAACTATGGCTACACCTTC.

The V and J genes are TRBV27 and TRBJ2-5; 8 bases line up with TRBD1. The CDR3 is 16 amino acids. CDR1 and CDR2 from the germline V gene are MNHEY and SMNVEV (reference sequence). The junction had 12 bases not matched to a gene; V was cut back by 4 bases and J by 5 bases. The CDR3 sequence: CASSSGQGIVRETQYF. As DNA, the CDR3 is TGTGCCAGCAGTTCCGGACAGGGCATTGTTAGGGAGACCCAGTACTTC.

The rearrangement joins TRBV19 to TRBJ1-1, with TRBD1 matching 9 bases. From germline, CDR1 is LNHDA and CDR2 SQIVND (reference sequence). Losses at the gene ends were 6 bases for V and 1 base for J; bases not matched to a gene: 12. CDR3 length equals 17 residues. The CDR3 sequence: CASSQTGGSYWNTEAFF. The CDR3, as DNA: TGTGCCAGTAGCCAGACAGGGGGATCTTACTGGAACACTGAAGCTTTCTTT.

This chain links TRBV3-1 (or the pseudogene TRBV3-2) with TRBJ2-3; no definite D call. Germline-derived CDR1 and CDR2 are LGHDT and YNNKEL (reference sequence). The CDR3 has 15 residues. The V and J ends lost 1 base and 0 bases respectively, with 8 bases between them. The CDR3 nucleotides are TGTGCCAGCAGCCAAGTTGCGGCTAGCACAGATACGCAGTATTTT. Residues: CASSQVAASTDTQYF.

The chain is built from TRBV7-8 and TRBJ1-2; D is unresolved. Germline V lookup: CDR1 SGHVS, CDR2 FQNEAQ. The V and J ends lost 1 base and 0 bases respectively, with 9 bases between them. The CDR3 spans 15 residues. For the CDR3, the DNA is TGTGCCAGCAGCTTAGATGGCAGTACTAACTATGGCTACACCTTC. This codes for CASSLDGSTNYGYTF.

In its sample, this clone was seen once. The rearrangement joins TRBV19 to TRBJ1-5, with 7 positions matching TRBD1. The CDR3 consists of 16 residues. V shed 10 bases, J shed 5 bases, and the junction held 17 bases outside the gene matches. CDR1 is LNHDA, CDR2 SQIVND, per germline (reference sequence). Here the CDR3 reads CATLPLGTVLHQPQHF. CDR3 sequence (DNA): TGTGCCACCCTTCCCCTTGGGACAGTACTTCATCAGCCCCAGCATTTT.

The chain employs TRBV4-3 and TRBJ2-1, with TRBD2 identical over 7 bases. From germline, CDR1 is LGHNA and CDR2 YSLEER. This CDR3 has 17 residues. V shed 0 bases and J 4 bases; nucleotides not matched to a gene: 9. The CDR3 loop is CASSQDRSGAEYNEQFF. The CDR3 DNA is TGCGCCAGCAGCCAAGATCGGAGCGGGGCCGAATACAATGAGCAGTTCTTC.

V usage is TRBV28 and J usage is TRBJ1-1; TRBD1 is a possible D gene (5 bases). CDR1 and CDR2 (germline): MDHEN, SYDVKM. The CDR3 is 20 residues long. Trimming took 2 bases from V and 0 from J, leaving 25 bases between them. CDR3 loop: CASSLTRGVVEHPMNTEAFF. CDR3 in DNA: TGTGCCAGCAGTTTAACTCGGGGGGTGGTAGAGCATCCAATGAACACTGAAGCTTTCTTT. Together with reference TRBV28 and TRBJ1-1, the CDR3 gives the full variable domain: DVKVTQSSRYLVKRTGEKVFLECVQDMDHENMFWYRQDPGLGLRLIYFSYDVKMKEKGDIPEGYSVSREKKERFSLILESASTNQTSMYLCASSLTRGVVEHPMNTEAFFGQGTRLTVV.

The chain joins TRBV2 to TRBJ2-3, with 7 nucleotides matching TRBD1. The length of the CDR3 is 16 residues. The V gene's germline CDR1 is SNHLY and CDR2 FYNNEI. Trimming cost V 0 bases and J 5 bases; bases outside gene matches: 8. CDR3 loop: CASSEAPGQSVDTQYF. CDR3 in DNA: TGTGCCAGCAGTGAAGCGCCGGGACAGTCAGTAGATACGCAGTATTTT.

The chain is built from TRBV12-3 or TRBV12-4 and TRBJ1-6; D gene unclear. There are 13 residues in the CDR3. V was clipped by 6 bases and J by 3 bases, with 6 bases between them. The DNA for the CDR3 is TGTGCCAGCAGCGACATCTATAATTCACCCCTCCACTTT. Amino acid sequence: CASSDIYNSPLHF.

The rearrangement uses TRBV30 and TRBJ2-3, with 12 bases matching TRBD2. V was pared by 0 bases and J by 5 bases, with 9 bases of the junction left unmatched. Germline lookup yields CDR1 GTSNPN and CDR2 SVGIG (reference sequence). The CDR3 length is 17 residues. In DNA form, the CDR3 reads TGTGCCTGGAGTGTCCCACTAGCGGGGGGCTTGCGAGATACGCAGTATTTT. Amino acid sequence: CAWSVPLAGGLRDTQYF.

This chain joins TRBV7-2 and TRBJ1-6; no clear D gene. Per germline, CDR1 SGHTA and CDR2 FQGNSA. V shed 5 bases and J shed 3 bases, with 8 bases lying between them. This CDR3 region has 14 residues. The CDR3: CASSANYYNSPLHF. The CDR3 nucleotides are TGTGCCAGCAGCGCCAACTACTATAATTCACCCCTCCACTTT.

The chain couples TRBV6-1 to TRBJ2-7; TRBD2 aligns across 8 bases. The germline CDR1 and CDR2 sequences are MNHNS and SASEGT. The CDR3 is made up of 18 amino acids. Trimming took 3 bases from V and 2 from J; bases not matched to a gene: 15. CDR3 in DNA: TGTGCCAGCAGTGAGGGGACTAGTAGCCAAGCATACACCTACGAGCAGTACTTC. Its translation: CASSEGTSSQAYTYEQYF.

The chain recombines TRBV11-2 with TRBJ1-2; 12 bases match TRBD1. The CDR3 loop spans 14 amino acids. The germline V gene has CDR1 SGHAT and CDR2 FQNNGV. V shed 1 base, J shed 8 bases, and the junction held 2 bases outside the gene matches. CDR3: CASSLGDRGPGYTF. The DNA of the CDR3 is TGTGCCAGCAGCTTAGGGGACAGGGGGCCGGGCTACACCTTC.

This clone is a singleton in its sample. The chain links TRBV5-1 to TRBJ2-2, with TRBD1 matching 11 bases. The V and J ends lost 3 bases and 6 bases, in that order; junction bases with no gene match: 1. Germline V gene data show CDR1 as SGHRS and CDR2 as YFSETQ. The CDR3 consists of 14 residues. CDR3 region: CASSWGQGAGELFF. Here the CDR3 DNA reads TGCGCCAGCAGCTGGGGACAGGGGGCCGGGGAGCTGTTTTTT.

CDR3 coding DNA: TGTGCCAGTAGCCTCTGGGGGGGTAACTATGGCTACACCTTC. Translating gives CASSLWGGNYGYTF. This chain connects TRBV19 to TRBJ1-2, with D perhaps TRBD1 (5 bases). This CDR3 region has 14 residues. Per the germline V gene, CDR1 is LNHDA and CDR2 is SQIVND (reference sequence). Trimming shortened V by 6 bases and J by 1 base, and 12 bases separated the two germline ends.

The chain recombines TRBV14 with TRBJ2-3; 9 bases fit TRBD1. Germline V gene sequence: CDR1 SGHDN, CDR2 FVKESK. V shed 4 bases and J 5 bases; nucleotides not matched to a gene: 7. This CDR3 spans 15 amino acids. In DNA form, the CDR3 reads TGTGCCAGCAGCCCTAGACAGGGGGTCGGAGATACGCAGTATTTT. It encodes CASSPRQGVGDTQYF.

This clone is a singleton in its sample. The V gene is TRBV10-1, the J gene TRBJ2-2; perhaps TRBD2 as D (6 bases). The V gene's germline CDR1 is WNHNN and CDR2 SYGVQD (reference sequence). The CDR3 consists of 15 residues. Trimming took 4 bases from V and 3 from J, leaving 12 bases between them. The CDR3 bases are TGCGCCAGCAGTGCCGGGACTGCAGACACCGGGGAGCTGTTTTTT. Protein product: CASSAGTADTGELFF.

V usage is TRBV4-1 and J usage is TRBJ1-5; 11 nucleotides match TRBD1. V dropped 4 bases and J dropped 6; count of bases not matched to a gene: 8. Germline loops: CDR1 MGHRA, CDR2 YSYEKL. The CDR3 spans 16 residues. For the CDR3, the DNA is TGCGCCAGCAGCCGGGACCGGACAGGGGGCACTCAGCCCCAGCATTTT. Protein: CASSRDRTGGTQPQHF.

The V gene is TRBV4-3, the J gene TRBJ2-3; TRBD2 matches at 7 bases. CDR1 is LGHNA and CDR2 is YSLEER in the germline V gene. The CDR3 length is 15 residues. With V trimmed by 3 bases and J by 0 bases, 3 bases remained unmatched. CDR3 sequence (DNA): TGCGCCAGCAGCCAGCTAGCGGCTAGCACAGATACGCAGTATTTT. Protein sequence: CASSQLAASTDTQYF.

The chain has TRBV30 and TRBJ2-3; 8 bases match TRBD2. The CDR3 sequence is 14 residues long. Per the germline V gene, CDR1 is GTSNPN and CDR2 is SVGIG (reference sequence). V was pared by 3 bases and J by 6 bases, with 8 bases of the junction left unmatched. CDR3 sequence: CAWRLAERGDTQYF. DNA for the CDR3: TGTGCCTGGAGACTAGCGGAGAGGGGGGATACGCAGTATTTT.

The chain recombines TRBV19 with TRBJ1-5; D possibly corresponds to TRBD1 (6 bases). CDR1 and CDR2 (germline): LNHDA, SQIVND (reference sequence). The CDR3 is 14 residues long. The V end lost 3 bases, the J end lost 4 bases, and 10 bases lay between the germline ends. In DNA, the CDR3 is TGTGCCAGTAGTATGACAGGAGAAAATCAGCCCCAGCATTTT. It is translated as CASSMTGENQPQHF.

This sequence joins TRBV9 and TRBJ1-5; 8 nucleotides match TRBD1. The V gene end was trimmed by 4 bases and the J gene end by 7 bases; junction bases not matched to a gene: 10. This CDR3 region has 15 residues. Germline CDR1 reads SGDLS; CDR2 reads YYNGEE. The CDR3 sequence: CASSRTGSPGQPQHF. The CDR3 DNA reads TGTGCCAGCAGCCGGACAGGGTCCCCAGGACAGCCCCAGCATTTT.

This chain connects TRBV11-2 to TRBJ1-5, with TRBD1 matching over 7 bases. Germline V gene sequence: CDR1 SGHAT, CDR2 FQNNGV. This CDR3 comprises 15 residues. The V and J ends lost 1 base and 5 bases, in that order; junction bases with no gene match: 5. The CDR3 protein is CASSLGGQDYQPQHF. The CDR3 DNA reads TGTGCCAGCAGCTTAGGCGGACAGGACTATCAGCCCCAGCATTTT.

J is TRBJ1-1 and V is TRBV2; tentative D call: TRBD1 (5 bases). CDR1 and CDR2 from the germline V gene are SNHLY and FYNNEI. V lost 6 bases to trimming and J lost 7 bases, with 18 bases between them. The CDR3 runs to 14 residues. Here the CDR3 DNA reads TGTGCCAGCAGGAAGGGGCAGGCGTACGGTGAAGCTTTCTTT. Amino acids: CASRKGQAYGEAFF.

The genes are TRBV30 and TRBJ1-6; D is undetermined. The V gene lost 0 bases and the J gene lost 2 bases, with 11 bases spanning the gap. Germline V gene sequence: CDR1 GTSNPN, CDR2 SVGIG (reference sequence). The CDR3 runs to 16 residues. The DNA of the CDR3 is TGTGCCTGGAGTGTACCCAGTTTTACCTATAATTCACCCCTCCACTTT. Translated: CAWSVPSFTYNSPLHF.

This sequence joins TRBV12-3 or TRBV12-4 and TRBJ1-2; tentatively, D is TRBD1 (5 bases). V dropped 2 bases and J dropped 3 bases, with 7 bases sitting between them. This CDR3 region has 13 residues. CDR3 nucleotides: TGTGCCAGCAGTTTACGGGGGGACTATGGCTACACCTTC. It is translated as CASSLRGDYGYTF.

The rearrangement joins TRBV15 to TRBJ1-5; unclear D gene. The V end lost 0 bases, the J end lost 6 bases, and 15 bases lay between the germline ends. Germline CDR1 and CDR2: LNHNV and YYDKDF (reference sequence). The CDR3 is made up of 16 amino acids. In DNA, the CDR3 is TGTGCCACCAGCAGAGATACGGGATGGGAGGGTCAGCCCCAGCATTTT. It is translated as CATSRDTGWEGQPQHF.